The 16 T cell receptor beta chains in this list originate from one sample, sequenced in a study of blood T cells in healthy people across ages. The use of a sample-barcoded 5' primer and a J-beta primer mix characterized a second PCR of roughly 6 to 11 cycles. TCRdb used MiXCR to reprocess the 5' RACE reads, holding one entry per CDR3 protein. The data contain some 760,000 distinct CDR3 sequences, about 25% of them singletons. This same sample was also taken into another study, of T cells of mothers and their children.

Material for sequencing was blood. The source is a boy aged 5 to 17 in good health.

This clonotype was observed a few times. The junction and the germline gene differ at one end; a read error may be behind it. This chain uses TRBV7-7 with TRBJ2-3; 8 bases agree with TRBD1. The CDR3 contains 15 residues. Germline lookup yields CDR1 SSHAT and CDR2 FNYEAQ (reference sequence). In DNA form, the CDR3 reads TGTGCTAGCAGCTTATCAGGGGGCGAAGCAGATACGCAGTATTTT. This sequence encodes CASSLSGGEADTQYF.

This clonotype turned up a few times. Compared with germline, one end of the junction differs, possibly owing to a read error. The genes are TRBV6-1 and TRBJ1-2; D is perhaps TRBD1 (6 bases). This CDR3 has 14 amino acids. Per the germline V gene, CDR1 is MNHNS and CDR2 is SASEGT. The CDR3 nucleotides read TGTGCCAGCAGTGATGGGGGAAAGCGGACAGTATTTCTCTTC. It specifies CASSDGGKRTVFLF.

As concerns this clonotype: The junction departs from the called germline gene at one end, perhaps through a read error. The chain uses TRBV11-2 and TRBJ2-7, with TRBD1 matching over 7 bases. The CDR3 has 15 amino acids. Germline CDR1 reads SGHAT; CDR2 reads FQNNGV. The chain's CDR3 is CASRRGTASTYEQCF. In nucleotides, the CDR3 is TGTGCCAGCAGAAGGGGGACAGCAAGTACCTACGAGCAGTGCTTC.

In this sample, this clonotype turned up many times. This chain uses TRBV3-1 with TRBJ1-2, with a possible D match to TRBD1 (6 bases). With 4 bases removed from V and 4 bases from J, the gap between germline ends came to 7 bases. Germline assignment: CDR1 LGHDT and CDR2 YNNKEL (reference sequence). The CDR3 totals 12 residues. CDR3 nucleotides: TGTGCCAGCAGCCCGACAGGCTATGGCTACACCTTC. Amino acids: CASSPTGYGYTF.

The chain has TRBV12-3 or TRBV12-4 and TRBJ2-1; tentatively, D is TRBD1 (5 bases). Trimming took 4 bases from V and 6 from J, leaving 10 bases between them. This CDR3 is built from 13 residues. CDR3 region: CASSSRQSNEQFF. The CDR3 region has the DNA TGTGCCAGCAGTTCGCGACAGTCCAATGAGCAGTTCTTC.

The chain couples TRBV20-1 to TRBJ2-5; 11 nucleotides match TRBD2. Germline CDR1 and CDR2: DFQATT and SNEGSKA (reference sequence). This CDR3 comprises 16 residues. V shed 5 bases, J shed 1 base, and the junction held 9 bases outside the gene matches. The CDR3 DNA follows: TGCAGTGCTGCCCGCTCTAGCGGGAGGCTCCAAGAGACCCAGTACTTC. It specifies CSAARSSGRLQETQYF.

The chain combines TRBV29-1 with TRBJ1-2, with a weak D call TRBD1 (6 bases). Trimming took 4 bases from V and 4 from J, leaving 13 bases between them. Per the germline V gene, CDR1 is SQVTM and CDR2 is ANQGSEA. This CDR3 is 13 amino acids long. The CDR3 DNA follows: TGCAGCGTTGTTGGGGGGGCCTTCTATGGCTACACCTTC. Translated, it gives CSVVGGAFYGYTF. The full variable domain, in which reference TRBV29-1 and TRBJ1-2 provide the parts outside the CDR3, is SAVISQKPSRDICQRGTSLTIQCQVDSQVTMMFWYRQQPGQSLTLIATANQGSEATYESGFVIDKFPISRPNLTFSTLTVSNMSPEDSSIYLCSVVGGAFYGYTFGSGTRLTVV.

The genes are TRBV7-9 and TRBJ1-2, with a possible D match to TRBD1 (5 bases). The V gene's germline CDR1 is SEHNR and CDR2 FQNEAQ (reference sequence). The CDR3 totals 15 residues. Deletions cut 0 bases from V and 2 bases from J, with 10 bases between. CDR3 residues: CASSLAGRLNYGYTF. The CDR3 DNA follows: TGTGCCAGCAGCTTAGCGGGACGGCTCAACTATGGCTACACCTTC.

In regard to this clonotype: Mismatch with germline at one junction end may stem from a read error. The J gene is TRBJ2-1, the V gene TRBV20-1; 7 bases line up with TRBD1. This CDR3 region has 14 residues. Germline V gene data show CDR1 as DFQATT and CDR2 as SNEGSKA (reference sequence). In DNA, the CDR3 is TGCGGTGCTAGGCCCGGGACAGTATACAATGAGCAGTTCTTC. Translated: CGARPGTVYNEQFF.

The genes are TRBV5-1 and TRBJ1-1, with TRBD1 as a possible D gene (6 bases). The germline V gene has CDR1 SGHRS and CDR2 YFSETQ. Between the trimmed V and J ends, which lost 4 bases and 1 base, there was a span of 14 bases. The CDR3 consists of 15 residues. The CDR3 loop is CASSPEGGWNTEAFF. CDR3 bases: TGCGCCAGCAGCCCGGAGGGGGGGTGGAACACTGAAGCTTTCTTT.

J is TRBJ1-3 and V is TRBV28; tentatively, D is TRBD1 (5 bases). This CDR3 has 14 residues. V gave up 4 bases and J gave up 5 bases, with 12 bases separating them. Germline-derived CDR1 and CDR2 are MDHEN and SYDVKM. CDR3 DNA: TGTGCCAGCAGTTACCAGGGTCCGCGAAACACCATATATTTT. Encoded protein: CASSYQGPRNTIYF.

This clonotype has just a few counts. The rearrangement uses TRBV7-2 and TRBJ1-1; D is unclear. Trimming took 5 bases from V and 0 from J, leaving 13 bases between them. CDR3 size: 15 residues. Germline V gives CDR1 SGHTA, CDR2 FQGNSA. CDR3 nucleotide sequence: TGTGCCAGCAGCCCGTCATTGACGGTGAACACTGAAGCTTTCTTT. Translated, it gives CASSPSLTVNTEAFF.

The chain has TRBV27 and TRBJ2-7; 10 bases are shared with TRBD1. Germline V gene data show CDR1 as MNHEY and CDR2 as SMNVEV (reference sequence). V was clipped by 5 bases and J by 5 bases; unmatched bases: 9. The CDR3 is made up of 15 amino acids. CDR3 amino acids: CASSPVTGGANEQYF. The CDR3 DNA sequence: TGTGCCAGCAGTCCGGTGACAGGGGGCGCGAACGAGCAGTACTTC.

In the case of this clonotype: One end of the junction fails to match germline, which may point to a read error. This chain connects TRBV20-1 to TRBJ1-6; no firm D call. In germline, CDR1 is DFQATT, CDR2 SNEGSKA (reference sequence). The CDR3 consists of 14 residues. CDR3 region: CSTRDGPVGSPLHF. CDR3 sequence (DNA): TGCAGTACTAGAGATGGGCCAGTCGGATCACCCCTCCACTTT.

V usage is TRBV11-2 and J usage is TRBJ2-7; no reliable D call. Trimming pared 6 bases from V and 1 base from J, leaving 13 bases between. The CDR3 is 14 residues long. Germline values: CDR1 SGHAT, CDR2 FQNNGV. The CDR3 region is CASSPPERSYEQYF. The CDR3 DNA reads TGTGCCAGCAGTCCACCGGAGAGGTCCTACGAGCAGTACTTC.

This clonotype occurred many times. The chain recombines TRBV6-5 with TRBJ2-5, with 10 bases lining up with TRBD2. V lost 0 bases to trimming and J lost 5 bases; unmatched junction nucleotides: 6. CDR1 is MNHEY, CDR2 SVGAGI, per germline. CDR3 length: 16 amino acids. The CDR3 DNA reads TGTGCCAGCAGTTACTCGGGCAGCGGGGGGGCGGAGACCCAGTACTTC. Protein sequence: CASSYSGSGGAETQYF.